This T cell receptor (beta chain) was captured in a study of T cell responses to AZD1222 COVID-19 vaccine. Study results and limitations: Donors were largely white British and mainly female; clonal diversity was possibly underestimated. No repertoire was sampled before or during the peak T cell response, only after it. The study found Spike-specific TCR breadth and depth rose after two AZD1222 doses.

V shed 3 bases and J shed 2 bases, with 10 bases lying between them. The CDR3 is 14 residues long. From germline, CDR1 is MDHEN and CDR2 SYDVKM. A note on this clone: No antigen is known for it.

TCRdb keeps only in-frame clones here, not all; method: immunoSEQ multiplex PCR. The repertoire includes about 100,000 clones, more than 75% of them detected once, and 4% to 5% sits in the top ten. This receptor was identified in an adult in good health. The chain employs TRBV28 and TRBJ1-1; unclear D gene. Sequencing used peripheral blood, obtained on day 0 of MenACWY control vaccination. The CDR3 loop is CASSLAGSNTEAFF. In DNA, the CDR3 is TGTGCCAGCAGTTTGGCGGGTTCTAACACTGAAGCTTTCTTT.